This TCR beta chain is drawn from a study of T cell responses to AZD1222 COVID-19 vaccine. This table comes from immunoSEQ multiplex PCR, and its TCRdb copy is limited to in-frame clones, with some not included. The table records 100,000 to 150,000 clones, 80% to 95% of them present only once. Germline V lookup: CDR1 SGHAT, CDR2 FQNNGV. The V and J ends lost 5 bases and 10 bases, in that order; junction bases with no gene match: 13. This CDR3 comprises 16 residues. With regard to this clone: The target antigen is unknown.

General study findings and limits: The donor group comprised mostly white British people and more females; the analysis possibly underestimated clonal diversity. No repertoire was sampled before or during the peak T cell response, only after it. Across the whole spike, CD4 TCRs peaked at regions 160-218 and 743-854.

The input for sequencing was peripheral blood, taken 28 days after the second AZD1222 dose. The sequence was obtained from an adult who received the AZD1222 COVID-19 vaccine. V and J are TRBV11-2 and TRBJ1-4; the match to TRBD1 covers 10 bases. CDR3 protein: CASSTLRDRGGGKLFF. The CDR3 region has the DNA TGTGCCAGCAGCACTCTTAGGGACAGGGGAGGCGGAAAACTGTTTTTT.